One and the same sample provided the 8 T cell receptor beta chains below, sequenced in a study of long-term antiretroviral therapy in people with HIV. immunoSEQ v3.0 was run at survey level. Assay used: immunoSEQ multiplex PCR; TCRdb lists only in-frame clones, some missing. This table has approximately 12,000 clones, around three quarters appearing once. The sample in question was unsorted PBMCs, obtained 3 to 3.2 years before starting antiretroviral therapy. The receptor set was obtained from a man between 40 and 49 years old with HIV.

The rearrangement links TRBV6-5 to TRBJ1-3; D is undetermined. Germline V gene data show CDR1 as MNHEY and CDR2 as SVGAGI. There are 16 residues in the CDR3. V was trimmed by 0 bases and J by 1 base, leaving 10 bases between them. CDR3 protein: CASSYSGYRSGNTIYF. For the CDR3, the DNA is TGTGCCAGCAGTTACTCTGGGTATAGGTCTGGAAACACCATATATTTT.

The chain uses TRBV7-9 and TRBJ2-7; D may be TRBD1 (6 bases). CDR1 is SEHNR and CDR2 is FQNEAQ in the germline V gene (reference sequence). The CDR3 has 13 amino acids. With 5 bases removed from V and 5 bases from J, the gap between germline ends came to 13 bases. CDR3 DNA: TGTGCCAGCAGCAAGGACAGTTCCCACGAGCAGTACTTC. As protein: CASSKDSSHEQYF. The full variable domain, with the rest looked up from reference TRBV7-9 and TRBJ2-7, is DTGVSQNPRHKITKRGQNVTFRCDPISEHNRLYWYRQTLGQGPEFLTYFQNEAQLEKSRLLSDRFSAERPKGSFSTLEIQRTEQGDSAMYLCASSKDSSHEQYFGPGTRLTVT.

The gene calls are TRBV10-3 and TRBJ2-5; possibly TRBD2 for D (6 bases). CDR1 and CDR2 from the germline V gene are ENHRY and SYGVKD. V was trimmed by 10 bases and J by 6 bases, leaving 15 bases between them. This CDR3 comprises 12 residues. CDR3 amino acids: CATKEAGQTQYF. The CDR3 DNA is TGTGCCACCAAGGAGGCGGGGCAGACCCAGTACTTC.

This clone came up a few times. The chain couples TRBV7-2 to TRBJ2-7; D unclear. Germline loops: CDR1 SGHTA, CDR2 FQGNSA. The CDR3 consists of 12 residues. Trimming pared 8 bases from V and 0 bases from J, leaving 8 bases between. In DNA form, the CDR3 reads TGTGCCAGCGCAGAGAGCTCCTACGAGCAGTACTTC. Protein product: CASAESSYEQYF.

V and J are TRBV18 and TRBJ2-7; D is undetermined. Germline assignment: CDR1 KGHSH and CDR2 LQKENI. This CDR3 contains 14 residues. V was shortened by 3 bases and J by 0 bases, with 9 bases between the two germline ends. Here the CDR3 reads CASSPSLSSYEQYF. For the CDR3, the DNA is TGTGCCAGCTCACCGTCTCTAAGCTCCTACGAGCAGTACTTC.

In its sample, this clone was seen a few times. This specimen includes other DNA sequences encoding the same CDR3. This chain links TRBV19 with TRBJ2-7; TRBD2 aligns across 10 bases. Germline-derived CDR1 and CDR2 are LNHDA and SQIVND (reference sequence). This CDR3 comprises 14 residues. V was pared by 2 bases and J by 4 bases, with 2 bases of the junction left unmatched. The CDR3 DNA reads TGTGCCAGTAGTATACTAGCGGGAGCATACGAGCAGTACTTC. Translation: CASSILAGAYEQYF.

Judged by abundance, this clone is medium-sized. V gene TRBV4-3 combines with J gene TRBJ2-4, with 10 bases lining up with TRBD1. The CDR3 spans 16 residues. Germline V gives CDR1 LGHNA, CDR2 YSLEER. V trimming: 0 bases; J trimming: 9 bases; junction bases outside the gene matches: 8. CDR3: CASSQDTTGGEVIQYF. As DNA, the CDR3 is TGCGCCAGCAGCCAAGACACGACAGGGGGCGAGGTCATTCAGTACTTC.

This sequence joins TRBV19 and TRBJ1-1, with D possibly matching TRBD1 (5 bases). Trimming removed 7 bases at V and 0 bases at J, with 18 bases between. Germline V lookup: CDR1 LNHDA, CDR2 SQIVND (reference sequence). The CDR3 extends over 16 amino acids. The CDR3 spells CASKQGLTRVNTEAFF. In nucleotides, the CDR3 is TGTGCCAGTAAGCAGGGACTGACAAGAGTGAACACTGAAGCTTTCTTT.